These 2 T cell receptor beta chains were sequenced from one sample in a study of vaccination effects on CD4 cells after COVID-19. Antigens of these TCRs are unknown. Here immunoSEQ multiplex PCR was the method, and the copy in TCRdb shows in-frame clones only, minus some. Among roughly 25,000 clones, about 84% were seen once, and the ten largest hold around 16%. Antigen-specific CD4+ T cells expanded by the ViraFEST assay with viral peptide pools were then sequenced. Investigators separated out CD4+ T cells once 10 days of culture had passed. A PCR test confirmed that the person had SARS-CoV-2 infection between March and December 2020. Material: CD4+ T cells from PBMCs cultured with HCoV-NL63 spike peptides, obtained before COVID-19 vaccination. These receptors were obtained from a human donor who had a prior SARS-CoV-2 infection.

The chain links TRBV6-6 to TRBJ2-5; D unclear. The germline V and J ends were trimmed by 7 bases and 2 bases, with 17 bases remaining between them. Germline lookup yields CDR1 MNHNY and CDR2 SVGAGI (reference sequence). This CDR3 contains 15 residues. The CDR3 sequence is CASTQTPAGQETQYF. The CDR3 DNA reads as TGTGCCAGCACCCAGACCCCTGCTGGTCAAGAGACCCAGTACTTC.

The chain has TRBV5-4 and TRBJ1-2; a weak D match, TRBD1 (6 bases). The length of the CDR3 is 13 residues. Germline-derived CDR1 and CDR2 are SGHNT and YYREEE (reference sequence). Trimming removed 2 bases at V and 6 bases at J, with 11 bases between. In nucleotides, the CDR3 is TGTGCCAGCAGCTTAGACAGGCTGAATGGCTACACCTTC. It codes for CASSLDRLNGYTF.